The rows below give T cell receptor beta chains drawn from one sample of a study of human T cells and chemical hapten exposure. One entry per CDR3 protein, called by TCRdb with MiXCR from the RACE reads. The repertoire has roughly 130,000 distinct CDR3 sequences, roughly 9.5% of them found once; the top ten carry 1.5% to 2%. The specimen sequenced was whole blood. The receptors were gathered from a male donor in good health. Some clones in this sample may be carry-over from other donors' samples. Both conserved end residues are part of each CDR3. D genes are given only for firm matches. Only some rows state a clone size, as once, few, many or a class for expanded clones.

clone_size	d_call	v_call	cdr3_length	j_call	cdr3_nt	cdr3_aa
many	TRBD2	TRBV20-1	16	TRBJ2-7	TGCAGTGCTAGAGGGTCCCCTAGCGGAAGCTCCTACGAGCAGTACTTC	CSARGSPSGSSYEQYF
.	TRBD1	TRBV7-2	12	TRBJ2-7	TGTGCCAGCAGCCTACAGGGGAGCGAGCAGTACTTC	CASSLQGSEQYF
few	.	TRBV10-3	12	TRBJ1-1	TGTGCCATCAGGACAGAAAACACTGAAGCTTTCTTT	CAIRTENTEAFF
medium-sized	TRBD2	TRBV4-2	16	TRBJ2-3	TGTGCCAGCAGCCAAGAAGGGGTAGCGGGCGTCGATACGCAGTATTTT	CASSQEGVAGVDTQYF
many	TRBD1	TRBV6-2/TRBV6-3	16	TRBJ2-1	TGTGCCAGCAGTTACCTGGACAGGGTTCCCTACAATGAGCAGTTCTTC	CASSYLDRVPYNEQFF
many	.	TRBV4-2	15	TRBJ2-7	TGTGCCAGCAGCCAACTAGTGGGTAAGGCCTACGAGCAGTACTTC	CASSQLVGKAYEQYF
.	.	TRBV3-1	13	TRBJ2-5	TGTGCCAGCACCAAGGGGTTACAAGAGACCCAGTACTTC	CASTKGLQETQYF
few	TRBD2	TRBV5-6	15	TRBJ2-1	TGTGCCAGCAGCTTTATTATGCGGGAGTCCAATGAGCAGTTCTTC	CASSFIMRESNEQFF
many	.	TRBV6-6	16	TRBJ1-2	TGTGCCAGCAGTTTGGGAACAGCAATCGCTAACTATGGCTACACCTTC	CASSLGTAIANYGYTF
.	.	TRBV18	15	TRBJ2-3	TGTGCCAGCTCACTACGGCCAACGGGTACAGATACGCAGTATTTT	CASSLRPTGTDTQYF
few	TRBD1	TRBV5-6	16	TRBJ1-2	TGTGCCAGCAGCCTGCAAGGACAGGGGAATGGCTATGGCTACACCTTC	CASSLQGQGNGYGYTF
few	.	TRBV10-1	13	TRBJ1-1	TGCGCCAGCAGGCTCGGATTGAACACTGAAGCTTTCTTT	CASRLGLNTEAFF
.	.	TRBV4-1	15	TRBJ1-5	TGCGCCAGCAGCAGTCTCGCCAGGGGCTACCAGCCCCAGCATTTT	CASSSLARGYQPQHF
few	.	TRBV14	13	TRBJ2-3	TGTGCCAGCAGCCAAGCAGGGACAGATACGCAGTATTTT	CASSQAGTDTQYF
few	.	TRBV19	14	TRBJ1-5	TGTGCCAGTAGTATATGGGGGAACAATCAGCCCCAGCATTTT	CASSIWGNNQPQHF
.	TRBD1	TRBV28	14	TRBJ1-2	TGTGCCAGCAGCCCTGAGGCGACAGGGCGCGGCTACACCTTC	CASSPEATGRGYTF
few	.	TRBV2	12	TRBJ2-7	TGTGCCAGCAGTGTGGCTTTCCGGGAGCAGTACTTC	CASSVAFREQYF
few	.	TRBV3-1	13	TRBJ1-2	TGTGCCAGCAGCCAAGGGGCAGGTGGTGGCTACACCTTC	CASSQGAGGGYTF
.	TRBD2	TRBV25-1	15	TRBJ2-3	TGTGCCAGCAGTGAACAGCGGGACGGCTCAGATACGCAGTATTTT	CASSEQRDGSDTQYF
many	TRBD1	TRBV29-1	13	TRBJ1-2	TGCAGCGCTAGACAGGGGAGACCCTATGGCTACACCTTC	CSARQGRPYGYTF
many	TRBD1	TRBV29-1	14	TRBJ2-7	TGCAGCGCTTGCATAAAGGGGGCGAGGTATGAGCAGTACTTC	CSACIKGARYEQYF
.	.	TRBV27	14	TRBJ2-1	TGTGCCAGCAGTTTCGGGGGACCCTACAATGAGCAGTTCTTC	CASSFGGPYNEQFF
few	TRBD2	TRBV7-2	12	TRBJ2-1	TGTGCCAGCAGCACGTCTAGCGGTGAGCAGTTCTTC	CASSTSSGEQFF
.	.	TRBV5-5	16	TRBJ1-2	TGTGCCAGCAGCTGGACTCACGGGCAGAAGTCCTATGGCTACACCTTC	CASSWTHGQKSYGYTF
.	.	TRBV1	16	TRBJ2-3	TGCACCAGCAGCCAAGATGGGGACTACTCGTCGGATACGCAGTATTTT	CTSSQDGDYSSDTQYF
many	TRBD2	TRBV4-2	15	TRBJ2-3	TGTGCCAGCAGCCAAGATACGGGAGGAGTAGATACGCAGTATTTT	CASSQDTGGVDTQYF
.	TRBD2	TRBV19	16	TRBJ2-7	TGTGCCAGTAGTTCCGACCGGTGGGGGGGGGTCTACGAGCAGTACTTC	CASSSDRWGGVYEQYF
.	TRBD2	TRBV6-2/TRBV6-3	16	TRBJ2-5	TGTGCCAGCAGTTCCCCAGCGGGGCGTACGGGAGAGACCCAGTACTTC	CASSSPAGRTGETQYF
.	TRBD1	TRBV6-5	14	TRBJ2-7	TGTGCCAGCACACCGGGACAGGGGGCCTACGAGCAGTACTTC	CASTPGQGAYEQYF
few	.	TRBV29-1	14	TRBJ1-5	TGCAGCGTTACTTTTGCAGGGAGAAATCAGCCCCAGCATTTT	CSVTFAGRNQPQHF
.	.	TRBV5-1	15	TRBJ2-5	TGCGCCAGCAGCGTCGGACTCGGGTTACAAGAGACCCAGTACTTC	CASSVGLGLQETQYF
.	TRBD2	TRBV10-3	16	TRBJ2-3	TGTGCCATCAGTGGATCTAGCGGGGGCGGAGTGGGCACGCAGTATTTT	CAISGSSGGGVGTQYF
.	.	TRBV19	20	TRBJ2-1	TGTGCCAGTAGAGGGGAGGCTACAACCCCCTGGGCGAACTCCTACAATGAGCAGTTCTTC	CASRGEATTPWANSYNEQFF
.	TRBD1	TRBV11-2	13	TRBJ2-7	TGTGCCACGGAGGACAGGGGGACCTACGAGCAGTACTTC	CATEDRGTYEQYF
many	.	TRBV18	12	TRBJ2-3	TGTGCCAGCTCACCAACCACAGATACGCAGTATTTT	CASSPTTDTQYF
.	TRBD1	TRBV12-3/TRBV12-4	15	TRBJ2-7	TGTGCCAGCAGTTCCTCCCCGGACAGGGGCTACGAGCAGTACTTC	CASSSSPDRGYEQYF
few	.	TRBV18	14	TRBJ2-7	TGTGCCAGCTCACCACCCCGGGAGACCTACGAGCAGTACTTC	CASSPPRETYEQYF
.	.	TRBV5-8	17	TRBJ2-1	TGTGCCAGCAGCTTGCGGGGGACAGCCTCCCCTTACAATGAGCAGTTCTTC	CASSLRGTASPYNEQFF
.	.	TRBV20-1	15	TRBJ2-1	TGCAGTGCTAGAGTCCCAGGGGTTGGGAGCGGTGAGCAGTTCTTC	CSARVPGVGSGEQFF
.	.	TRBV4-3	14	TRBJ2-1	TGCGCCAGCAGCCAAGATCTCTTGGCGGTTGAGCAGTTCTTC	CASSQDLLAVEQFF
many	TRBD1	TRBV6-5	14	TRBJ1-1	TGTGCCAGCAGCCGTGACAGGGGGCCCACTGAAGCTTTCTTT	CASSRDRGPTEAFF
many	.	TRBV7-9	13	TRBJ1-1	TGTGCCAGCAGCCCCGACACGAACACTGAAGCTTTCTTT	CASSPDTNTEAFF